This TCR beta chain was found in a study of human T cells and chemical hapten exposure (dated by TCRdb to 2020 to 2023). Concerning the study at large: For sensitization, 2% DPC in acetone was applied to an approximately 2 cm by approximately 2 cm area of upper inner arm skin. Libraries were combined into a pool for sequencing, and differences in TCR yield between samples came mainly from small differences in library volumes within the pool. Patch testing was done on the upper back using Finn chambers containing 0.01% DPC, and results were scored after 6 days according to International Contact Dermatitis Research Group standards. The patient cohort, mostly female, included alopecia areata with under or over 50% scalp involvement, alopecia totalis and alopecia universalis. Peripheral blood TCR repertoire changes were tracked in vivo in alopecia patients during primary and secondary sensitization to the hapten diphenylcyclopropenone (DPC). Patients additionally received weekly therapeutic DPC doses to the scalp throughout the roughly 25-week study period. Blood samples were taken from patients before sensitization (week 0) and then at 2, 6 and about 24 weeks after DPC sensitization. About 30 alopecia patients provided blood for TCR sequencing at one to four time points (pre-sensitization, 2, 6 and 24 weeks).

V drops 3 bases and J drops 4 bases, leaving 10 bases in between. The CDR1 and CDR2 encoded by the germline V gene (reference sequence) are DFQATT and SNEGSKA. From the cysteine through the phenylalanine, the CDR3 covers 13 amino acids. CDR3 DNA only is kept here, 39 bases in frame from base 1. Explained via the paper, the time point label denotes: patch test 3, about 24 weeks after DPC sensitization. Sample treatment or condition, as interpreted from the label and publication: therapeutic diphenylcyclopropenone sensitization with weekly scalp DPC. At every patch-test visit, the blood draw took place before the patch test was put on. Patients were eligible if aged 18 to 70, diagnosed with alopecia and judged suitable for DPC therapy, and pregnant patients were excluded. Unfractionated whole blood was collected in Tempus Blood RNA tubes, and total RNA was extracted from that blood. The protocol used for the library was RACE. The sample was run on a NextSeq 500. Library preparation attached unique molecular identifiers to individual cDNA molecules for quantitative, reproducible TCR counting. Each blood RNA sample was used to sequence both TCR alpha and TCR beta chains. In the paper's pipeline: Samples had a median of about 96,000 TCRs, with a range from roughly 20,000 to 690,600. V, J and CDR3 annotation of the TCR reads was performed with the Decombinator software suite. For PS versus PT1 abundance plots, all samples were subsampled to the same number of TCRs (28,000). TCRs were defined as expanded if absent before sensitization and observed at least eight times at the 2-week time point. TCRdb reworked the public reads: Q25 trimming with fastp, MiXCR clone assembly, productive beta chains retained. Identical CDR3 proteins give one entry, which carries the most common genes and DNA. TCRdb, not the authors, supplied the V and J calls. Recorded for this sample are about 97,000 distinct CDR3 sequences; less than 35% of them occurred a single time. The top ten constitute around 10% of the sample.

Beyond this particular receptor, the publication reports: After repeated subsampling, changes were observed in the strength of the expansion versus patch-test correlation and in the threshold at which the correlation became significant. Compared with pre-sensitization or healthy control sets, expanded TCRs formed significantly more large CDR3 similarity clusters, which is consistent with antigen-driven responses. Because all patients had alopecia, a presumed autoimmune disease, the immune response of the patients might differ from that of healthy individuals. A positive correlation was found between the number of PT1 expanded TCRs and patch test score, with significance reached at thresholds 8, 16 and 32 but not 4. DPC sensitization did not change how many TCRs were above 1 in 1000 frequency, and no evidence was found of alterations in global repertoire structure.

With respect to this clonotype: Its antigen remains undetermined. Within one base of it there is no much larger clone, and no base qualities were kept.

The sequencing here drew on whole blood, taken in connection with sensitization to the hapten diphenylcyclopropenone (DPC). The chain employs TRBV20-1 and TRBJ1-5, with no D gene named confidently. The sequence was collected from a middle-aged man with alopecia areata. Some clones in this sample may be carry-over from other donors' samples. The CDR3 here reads CSARNQENQPQHF. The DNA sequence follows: TGCAGTGCTAGGAACCAGGAAAATCAGCCCCAGCATTTT.